The 6 T cell receptor beta chains below come from one sample, sequenced in a study of T cells after yellow fever vaccination. One entry per CDR3 protein results from TCRdb running MiXCR on the 5' RACE reads. The table includes 40,000 or so distinct CDR3 sequences, 6.8% detected once. The sequenced sample was CD8+ T cells not binding an NS4B(214-222) dextramer, sorted from PBMCs, obtained 45 days after the yellow fever booster vaccination. These receptors all stem from a man between 25 and 39 years old who received the YFV17D yellow fever vaccine.

This clonotype was counted at least ten times. The rearrangement joins TRBV2 to TRBJ2-1; D unclear. Trimming left V 7 bases short and J 12 bases short, with 13 bases between. The CDR3 length is 11 residues. Germline CDR1 SNHLY, CDR2 FYNNEI. CDR3 in DNA: TGTGCCAGCATAGATTTCGTGGGGCAGTTCTTC. Its translation is CASIDFVGQFF. Variable domain in full (rest from reference TRBV2 and TRBJ2-1): EPEVTQTPSHQVTQMGQEVILRCVPISNHLYFYWYRQILGQKVEFLVSFYNNEISEKSEIFDDQFSVERPDGSNFTLKIRSTKLEDSAMYFCASIDFVGQFFGPGTRLTVL.

CDR3: CASSLLSLLYPLHEQYF. In DNA form, the CDR3 reads TGTGCCAGCAGCTTGCTTTCCCTTCTCTACCCCCTCCACGAGCAGTACTTC. The chain carries TRBV5-6 and TRBJ2-7; D not resolved. The CDR3 is 17 amino acids. V lost 1 base and J 5 bases, leaving 22 bases between the germline ends. Germline assignment: CDR1 SGHDT and CDR2 YYEEEE.

Many counts were recorded for this clonotype. The chain joins TRBV7-9 to TRBJ2-4, with 7 bases identical to TRBD1. This CDR3 is built from 16 residues. Trimming at V came to 1 base and at J to 0 bases, leaving 3 bases not matched to a gene. Germline values: CDR1 SEHNR, CDR2 FQNEAQ (reference sequence). CDR3 sequence reads: CASSLVTGPAKNIQYF. In nucleotides, the CDR3 is TGTGCCAGCAGCTTAGTGACAGGGCCAGCCAAAAACATTCAGTACTTC.

This clonotype was seen at least ten times. One junction end disagrees with the germline gene, perhaps due to a read error. V gene TRBV7-2 combines with J gene TRBJ2-5; no clear D gene. The CDR3 is 10 amino acids. CDR1 and CDR2 from the germline V gene are SGHTA and FQGNSA. Here the CDR3 reads CASSLDSPIF. The CDR3 DNA reads TGTGCCAGCAGCTTAGATAGCCCAATATTC.

This clonotype was seen a few times. This chain joins TRBV7-2 and TRBJ2-5; TRBD2 agrees at 14 bases. The CDR3 loop spans 16 amino acids. Germline assignment: CDR1 SGHTA and CDR2 FQGNSA. Germline trimming cut 5 bases from V and 4 bases from J; bases unmatched to any gene: 6. CDR3 sequence reads: CASSNPGLAGVETQYF. The CDR3 DNA is TGTGCCAGCAGCAATCCGGGACTAGCGGGAGTAGAGACCCAGTACTTC.

This clonotype was counted many times. In DNA, the CDR3 is TGTGCCAGCAGCGGACGAGCCGGGCAGCCCACAGATACGCAGTATTTT. It encodes CASSGRAGQPTDTQYF. The rearrangement uses TRBV9 and TRBJ2-3, with D hard to call. This CDR3 is built from 16 residues. V shed 3 bases and J shed 2 bases, with 16 bases lying between them. The V gene's germline CDR1 is SGDLS and CDR2 YYNGEE.